Listed below are T cell receptor beta chains from one sample, sequenced in a study of a mutant IDH1 vaccine in newly diagnosed glioma. Sequenced by immunoSEQ multiplex PCR; TCRdb stores in-frame clones only, minus some. This table holds about 48,000 clones, approximately 79% found once. These receptors' antigens are unknown. Sequencing was performed on PBMCs, taken from a glioma patient whose treatment included an IDH1 peptide vaccine. The receptor source for this set is a man aged 35 to 55 with glioma. CDR3s leave out the opening cysteine and the closing phenylalanine or tryptophan. The order of the fields is CDR3 length, D gene, V gene, J gene, CDR3 protein. A D gene is named only where the DNA matches it firmly.

13	TRBD1	TRBV30	TRBJ1-6	AWSAGTVYNSPLH
14	NA	TRBV6-5	TRBJ1-4	ASSYSITATNEKLF
9	NA	TRBV25-1	TRBJ2-7	ASSGGYEQY
12	NA	TRBV2	TRBJ1-5	ASKISGGGQPQH
11	TRBD2	TRBV4-1	TRBJ2-7	ASSQDSGGEQY
13	NA	TRBV25-1	TRBJ2-5	ASSDSLRFQETQY
11	NA	TRBV7-9	TRBJ1-1	ASSLGAPSEAF
11	NA	TRBV30	TRBJ2-1	AWSLSRVNEQF
11	NA	TRBV6-1	TRBJ1-2	ASSGFGRYGYT
10	NA	TRBV2	TRBJ2-7	ASSPTGYEQY
12	NA	TRBV2	TRBJ1-5	ASSITGNNQPQH
12	TRBD1	TRBV5-4	TRBJ2-7	ASSNRQGVHEQY
13	NA	TRBV5-6	TRBJ1-5	ASSSTVLGNQPQH
14	NA	TRBV2	TRBJ2-5	ASSDFGGGPQETQY
14	NA	TRBV4-1	TRBJ1-4	ASSPRSTGTNEKLF
13	TRBD2	TRBV5-1	TRBJ2-4	ASSSATSGGDIQY
12	TRBD1	TRBV7-2	TRBJ2-3	ASSLNRGTDTQY
11	NA	TRBV13	TRBJ2-5	ASSDSGWETQY
11	NA	TRBV7-6	TRBJ1-1	ASSLEQYTEAF
15	TRBD2	TRBV5-1	TRBJ2-3	ASSLTARAGGTDTQY
14	TRBD1	TRBV6-1	TRBJ1-6	ASSELDRGGSSPLH
11	NA	TRBV30	TRBJ1-5	AWAGTTDSPQH
14	NA	TRBV2	TRBJ2-6	ASTRTHARGANVLT
11	NA	TRBV6-6	TRBJ1-5	ASGDLRNQPQH
11	NA	TRBV10-3	TRBJ1-1	AISDLGGTEAF
13	NA	TRBV19	TRBJ2-7	ASSRAWGGAYEQY
13	TRBD1	TRBV10-3	TRBJ1-4	AISEGTAEFEKLF
11	TRBD1	TRBV2	TRBJ1-2	ASSGGQRYGYT
12	TRBD1	TRBV6-5	TRBJ1-2	ASSPQGTAYGYT
12	NA	TRBV5-1	TRBJ2-7	ASSTLTGSYEQY
17	NA	TRBV5-6	TRBJ2-6	ASSLLFPGARAGANVLT
13	NA	TRBV7-9	TRBJ2-7	ASSLEGRIPYEQY
12	TRBD1	TRBV5-1	TRBJ2-7	ASSLPGDSYEQY
13	NA	TRBV27	TRBJ2-7	ASSLLYGGTYEQY
11	NA	TRBV2	TRBJ1-4	ASSSDATAELF
9	NA	TRBV30	TRBJ2-3	AWSTTDTQY
10	NA	TRBV14	TRBJ2-2	ASSQDTGELF
14	NA	TRBV7-9	TRBJ1-5	ASSLAVQGGNQPQH
12	NA	TRBV5-1	TRBJ2-5	ASSLGSYQETQY
11	NA	TRBV27	TRBJ2-7	ASSLRTRHEQY
10	NA	TRBV15	TRBJ2-3	ATSRDWDTEY
13	NA	TRBV10-2	TRBJ1-2	ASSERGGFGYGYT
12	NA	TRBV6-5	TRBJ2-3	ASRRDRGADTQY
13	NA	TRBV6-5	TRBJ1-2	ASSPTPTAFYGYT
14	NA	TRBV27	TRBJ2-7	ASSRTASGITYEQY
13	NA	TRBV7-9	TRBJ1-2	ASTREGGLAYGYT
13	TRBD1	TRBV19	TRBJ1-6	ASSPQTGEASPLH
12	TRBD1	TRBV10-2	TRBJ1-4	ASSPGTGIEKLF
10	TRBD2	TRBV6-6	TRBJ2-7	ASSYAGGEQY
16	NA	TRBV29-1	TRBJ2-2	SIVGPSPWSANTGELF
14	NA	TRBV4-1	TRBJ1-2	ASSQEYSTGPYGYT
13	TRBD2	TRBV9	TRBJ2-1	ASSVNSGDFNEQF
13	NA	TRBV19	TRBJ2-5	ASSILGTGGETQY
12	TRBD2	TRBV9	TRBJ2-7	ASSVAGGGYEQY